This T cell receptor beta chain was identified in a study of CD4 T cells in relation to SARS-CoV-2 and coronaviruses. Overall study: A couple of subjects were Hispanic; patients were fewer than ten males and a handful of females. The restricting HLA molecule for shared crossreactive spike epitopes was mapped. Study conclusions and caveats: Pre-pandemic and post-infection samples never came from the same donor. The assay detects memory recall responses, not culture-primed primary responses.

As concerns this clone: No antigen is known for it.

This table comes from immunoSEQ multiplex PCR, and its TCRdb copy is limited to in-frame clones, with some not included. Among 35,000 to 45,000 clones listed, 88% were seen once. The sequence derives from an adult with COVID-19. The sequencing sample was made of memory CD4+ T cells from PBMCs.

The CDR3 bases are TGTGCCAGCTCACGCAGACAGGGGTGGACCGGGGAGCTGTTTTTT. Translated, it gives CASSRRQGWTGELFF. V gene TRBV18 combines with J gene TRBJ2-2, with TRBD1 matching 8 bases. In germline, CDR1 is KGHSH, CDR2 LQKENI. The CDR3 is made up of 15 amino acids. V shed 4 bases and J 5 bases; nucleotides not matched to a gene: 6.